These 20 T cell receptor beta chains came from one sample sequenced in a study of T cell repertoires in cytomegalovirus infection. TCRdb ran MiXCR on the reads and lists one entry per CDR3 protein. The sample lists 680,000 or so distinct CDR3 sequences, 35% occurring once. Sequencing used PBMCs. The source of these receptors is a human donor in good health (CMV status not recorded). Some clones in this sample may be carry-over from other donors' samples.

This clonotype was seen only a few times. The chain combines TRBV28 with TRBJ2-7; TRBD1 might be the D (6 bases). The CDR3 contains 12 residues. Per germline, CDR1 MDHEN and CDR2 SYDVKM. V was shortened by 6 bases and J by 4 bases, with 10 bases between the two germline ends. The CDR3 here is CASSWGLYEQYF. The CDR3 DNA follows: TGTGCCAGCAGCTGGGGGCTTTACGAGCAGTACTTC.

The rearrangement links TRBV7-3 to TRBJ1-3; D is unclear. The length of the CDR3 is 16 residues. Deletions cut 3 bases from V and 0 bases from J, with 12 bases between. Germline lookup yields CDR1 SGHTA and CDR2 FQGTGA. The CDR3 DNA reads as TGTGCCAGCAGCTTCATTGAGAGACGCTCTGGAAACACCATATATTTT. This encodes CASSFIERRSGNTIYF. Full variable domain (missing parts from reference TRBV7-3 and TRBJ1-3): GAGVSQTPSNKVTEKGKYVELRCDPISGHTALYWYRQSLGQGPEFLIYFQGTGAADDSGLPNDRFFAVRPEGSVSTLKIQRTERGDSAVYLCASSFIERRSGNTIYFGEGSWLTVV.

This clonotype has a handful of counts. The chain uses TRBV7-6 and TRBJ1-3; D gene unclear. CDR1 and CDR2 from the germline V gene are SGHVS and FNYEAQ. The CDR3 spans 15 residues. The V gene lost 1 base and the J gene lost 4 bases, with 11 bases spanning the gap. The CDR3 nucleotides are TGTGCCAGCAGCTTAGACCCAGCTCTCGGAAACACCATATATTTT. Encoded protein: CASSLDPALGNTIYF.

J is TRBJ1-5 and V is TRBV27; D call uncertain. V lost 2 bases and J 3 bases, leaving 11 bases between the germline ends. The CDR3 consists of 15 residues. Germline V gives CDR1 MNHEY, CDR2 SMNVEV (reference sequence). The DNA of the CDR3 is TGTGCCAGCAGTTTAGGGCCGCCTATCAATCAGCCCCAGCATTTT. Its protein is CASSLGPPINQPQHF.

In DNA, the CDR3 is TGCGCCAGTGAACAAGGGGGCGAAGTCACTGAAGCTTTCTTT. Its protein product is CASEQGGEVTEAFF. This chain links TRBV10-2 with TRBJ1-1; 7 bases map to TRBD1. V gave up 9 bases and J gave up 4 bases; unmatched junction bases: 11. Germline V gene data show CDR1 as WSHSY and CDR2 as SAAADI. The CDR3 is made up of 14 amino acids.

The chain joins TRBV4-2 to TRBJ1-2; D is uncertain. Germline values: CDR1 LGHNA, CDR2 YNFKEQ. This CDR3 has 16 residues. The V end lost 1 base, the J end lost 2 bases, and 14 bases lay between the germline ends. CDR3 coding DNA: TGTGCCAGCAGCCAAGGACCCGTGACGGACAACTATGGCTACACCTTC. Its translation is CASSQGPVTDNYGYTF.

This chain connects TRBV7-9 to TRBJ2-1; 8 bases line up with TRBD2. The CDR3 has 17 amino acids. Germline CDR1 and CDR2: SEHNR and FQNEAQ (reference sequence). Losses at the gene ends were 4 bases for V and 4 bases for J; bases not matched to a gene: 12. The CDR3 spells CASSSVSGTSLYNEQFF. CDR3 coding DNA: TGTGCCAGCAGCTCCGTTTCCGGGACTAGTCTTTACAATGAGCAGTTCTTC. The whole variable domain, remainder taken from reference TRBV7-9 and TRBJ2-1, is DTGVSQNPRHKITKRGQNVTFRCDPISEHNRLYWYRQTLGQGPEFLTYFQNEAQLEKSRLLSDRFSAERPKGSFSTLEIQRTEQGDSAMYLCASSSVSGTSLYNEQFFGPGTRLTVL.

About this clonotype itself: A much larger clone is a single base away; this may be a read error. This chain connects TRBV28 to TRBJ1-2; weak D call: TRBD1 (6 bases). V was shortened by 7 bases and J by 0 bases, with 18 bases between the two germline ends. This CDR3 has 16 amino acids. Germline V gene lookup returns CDR1 MDHEN and CDR2 SYDVKM. This CDR3 is CASIRTVASTNYGYTF. Here the CDR3 DNA reads TGTGCCAGCATCCGGACAGTGGCCTCTACTAACTATGGCTACACCTTC.

This chain connects TRBV5-1 to TRBJ2-1, with no clear D. Trimming took 0 bases from V and 3 from J, leaving 7 bases between them. Germline V gene lookup returns CDR1 SGHRS and CDR2 YFSETQ. This CDR3 comprises 14 residues. In nucleotides, the CDR3 is TGCGCCAGCAGCTTGGTTCTAAACTACAATGAGCAGTTCTTC. Its translation: CASSLVLNYNEQFF.

This clonotype has a count of ten or more. CDR3 sequence (DNA): TGTGCCAGCAGCTTTTTCGCTAGCGGGTTCACCTACGAGCAGTACTTC. It encodes CASSFFASGFTYEQYF. The chain joins TRBV7-2 to TRBJ2-7, with TRBD2 identical over 8 bases. CDR3 length: 16 residues. Germline lookup yields CDR1 SGHTA and CDR2 FQGNSA. Unmatched junction bases numbered 9, after V lost 3 bases and J lost 2 bases.

This clonotype occurred a few times. CDR3: CASSLVGTGTYEQYF. In DNA form, the CDR3 reads TGTGCCAGCAGCTTAGTCGGGACAGGAACCTACGAGCAGTACTTC. This rearrangement joins TRBV11-2 to TRBJ2-7; 8 bases match TRBD1. With V trimmed by 1 base and J by 2 bases, 4 bases remained unmatched. This CDR3 is 15 amino acids long. Germline lookup yields CDR1 SGHAT and CDR2 FQNNGV.

Of note for this clonotype: A much larger clone sits a single nucleotide away, making a read error possible. This chain connects TRBV25-1 to TRBJ2-7; D is uncertain. CDR3 length: 11 residues. Per the germline V gene, CDR1 is MGHDK and CDR2 is SYGVNS. The V and J ends lost 5 bases and 3 bases respectively, with 5 bases between them. In DNA form, the CDR3 reads TGTGCCAGCAGTATGAACTACGAGCAGTACTTC. Protein: CASSMNYEQYF.

This clonotype was recorded at least ten times. The CDR3 bases are TGTGCCAGCAGCCTTAGAGCCAGGGACCACGAGCAGTACTTC. It specifies CASSLRARDHEQYF. This chain joins TRBV7-3 and TRBJ2-7; D tentatively fits TRBD1 or TRBD2 (5 bases each). The V gene lost 5 bases and the J gene lost 5 bases, with 16 bases spanning the gap. The length of the CDR3 is 14 residues. CDR1 and CDR2 (germline): SGHTA, FQGTGA.

This clonotype has only one observation. A read error is likely, as this CDR3 ends without the conserved phenylalanine or tryptophan. CDR3 protein: CASGSWSNSYEQYL. The CDR3 nucleotides read TGCGCCAGCGGGAGTTGGTCCAACTCCTACGAGCAGTACTTA. The chain joins TRBV5-1 to TRBJ2-7; maybe TRBD2 (5 bases). Germline V gene lookup returns CDR1 SGHRS and CDR2 YFSETQ. The CDR3 extends over 14 amino acids. V was clipped by 7 bases and J by 0 bases, with 14 bases between them.

As DNA, the CDR3 is TGTGCCAGCAGCTTGACACAAAACAATGAGCAGTTCTTC. Translating it yields CASSLTQNNEQFF. The chain recombines TRBV7-3 with TRBJ2-1; no definite D call. The CDR3 is 13 amino acids. V was shortened by 3 bases and J by 5 bases, with 8 bases between the two germline ends. Germline V CDR1 and CDR2: SGHTA, FQGTGA.

At least ten counts were recorded for this clonotype. The V and J genes are TRBV28 and TRBJ2-2; 10 nucleotides align to TRBD1. CDR1 is MDHEN, CDR2 SYDVKM, per germline. V was clipped by 7 bases and J by 7 bases; unmatched bases: 9. This CDR3 region has 15 residues. The CDR3 loop reads CASKEGQGSVGELFF. DNA for the CDR3: TGTGCCAGCAAAGAGGGACAGGGGTCGGTCGGGGAGCTGTTTTTT.

The chain recombines TRBV27 with TRBJ2-1; TRBD2 aligns across 10 bases. This CDR3 contains 18 residues. Germline CDR1 MNHEY, CDR2 SMNVEV (reference sequence). V was clipped by 2 bases and J by 4 bases; unmatched bases: 11. CDR3 DNA sequence: TGTGCCAGCAGTTTAAGGGCCACTAGCGGGGCTTCATACAATGAGCAGTTCTTC. It encodes CASSLRATSGASYNEQFF.

This clonotype was observed a handful of times. This rearrangement joins TRBV6-1 to TRBJ1-6, with D possibly TRBD1 on 6 matching bases. The CDR3 runs 13 residues. Germline CDR1 and CDR2: MNHNS and SASEGT. The germline V and J ends were trimmed by 8 bases and 9 bases, with 14 bases remaining between them. The CDR3 bases are TGTGCCAGCCGAGGGGGGCAACGTTCACCCCTCCACTTT. Protein sequence: CASRGGQRSPLHF.

This clonotype was seen a few times. The V and J genes are TRBV5-4 and TRBJ2-3, with a possible D match to TRBD1 (8 bases). The CDR3 is 17 residues long. Germline values: CDR1 SGHNT, CDR2 YYREEE (reference sequence). V was trimmed by 3 bases and J by 3 bases, leaving 20 bases between them. This CDR3 is CASSSRQGRVETDTQYF. The CDR3 DNA follows: TGTGCCAGCAGCTCTCGACAGGGGAGGGTGGAAACAGATACGCAGTATTTT.

This clonotype showed up just a few times. The chain joins TRBV7-9 to TRBJ1-1; D is unclear. The germline V gene encodes CDR1 SEHNR and CDR2 FQNEAQ (reference sequence). Deletions cut 2 bases from V and 2 bases from J, with 12 bases between. The CDR3 is 15 residues long. The CDR3, as DNA: TGTGCCAGCAGCTTAATGCCAAGTCAAAACACTGAAGCTTTCTTT. As protein: CASSLMPSQNTEAFF.